Listed here are 18 T cell receptor beta chains from one sample, sequenced in a study of regulatory T cells in long-lasting Graves disease. Time point meaning: persistent/refractory GD, antithyroid drugs over 5 years with positive TRAb. PBMC RNA served as the TCR library source. Library construction for TCR beta used iRepertoire HTBI primers and Arm-PCR of CDR3 regions. MiXCR, applied by TCRdb to the multiplex PCR reads, yields one record per CDR3 protein. Found here are 300,000 or so distinct CDR3 sequences, around a fifth of them singletons; the top ten hold around 30%. Sequences were derived from peripheral blood mononuclear cells (PBMCs), sampled when the disease was refractory, from a patient treated with antithyroid drugs. The receptors come from a female donor with Graves disease.

A few counts support this clonotype. The V gene is TRBV20-1, the J gene TRBJ2-7, with D possibly TRBD1 on 6 matching bases. Germline lookup yields CDR1 DFQATT and CDR2 SNEGSKA (reference sequence). V was clipped by 4 bases and J by 1 base, with 11 bases between them. This CDR3 has 13 residues. Here the CDR3 reads CSANVQGSYEQYF. In DNA, the CDR3 is TGCAGTGCTAACGTACAGGGTTCCTACGAGCAGTACTTC.

This clonotype was counted only a few times. The chain has TRBV7-9 and TRBJ1-6; D remains ambiguous. The germline V and J ends were trimmed by 0 bases and 4 bases, with 16 bases remaining between them. Germline V lookup: CDR1 SEHNR, CDR2 FQNEAQ (reference sequence). The CDR3 is 18 residues long. The CDR3 DNA sequence: TGTGCCAGCAGCTTAGCTAAAAGCAGGACTGTGTATAATTCACCCCTCCACTTT. Translation: CASSLAKSRTVYNSPLHF.

This clonotype has ten or more counts. The V gene is TRBV3-1, the J gene TRBJ1-2; D is unclear. This CDR3 comprises 15 residues. V was trimmed by 4 bases and J by 3 bases, leaving 15 bases between them. Germline V gives CDR1 LGHDT, CDR2 YNNKEL (reference sequence). CDR3 residues: CASSPGSAADYGYTF. CDR3 sequence (DNA): TGTGCCAGCAGCCCCGGGTCCGCGGCGGACTATGGCTACACCTTC.

This clonotype has a count of ten or more. The chain joins TRBV2 to TRBJ2-2, with 7 positions matching TRBD2. The germline gives CDR1 SNHLY, CDR2 FYNNEI. The CDR3 contains 15 residues. V lost 6 bases and J lost 3; bases outside the gene matches: 7. The CDR3 bases are TGTGCCAGCAGGACACGGGAGGATGACACCGGGGAGCTGTTTTTT. Amino acids: CASRTREDDTGELFF.

This clonotype was counted ten times or more. This sequence joins TRBV6-2 or TRBV6-3 and TRBJ2-7; D ambiguous. Deletions cut 2 bases from V and 6 bases from J, with 11 bases between. This CDR3 contains 13 residues. Per the germline V gene, CDR1 is MNHEY and CDR2 is SVGEGT. CDR3 sequence: CASSYLSRTEQYF. The CDR3 coding sequence is TGTGCCAGCAGTTACCTCTCGCGGACCGAGCAGTACTTC.

This clonotype was recorded a few times. This chain uses TRBV12-3 or TRBV12-4 with TRBJ1-4; D gene uncertain. This CDR3 region has 15 residues. The V end was cut by 2 bases, the J end by 0 bases, with 7 bases between. CDR3 bases: TGTGCCAGCAGTTTAACCGGGCCAACTAATGAAAAACTGTTTTTT. This encodes CASSLTGPTNEKLFF.

This clonotype appeared many times. The chain uses TRBV2 and TRBJ1-4, with no clear D. This CDR3 comprises 14 residues. The germline CDR1 and CDR2 sequences are SNHLY and FYNNEI. Trimming took off 7 bases at V and 3 bases at J, with 12 bases between the two ends. The CDR3 sequence is CASTRNWANEKLFF. The CDR3 region has the DNA TGTGCCAGCACTCGAAATTGGGCTAATGAAAAACTGTTTTTT.

This clonotype was detected many times. The chain combines TRBV19 with TRBJ2-2, with 8 positions matching TRBD1. Looked up from germline, CDR1 is LNHDA and CDR2 is SQIVND (reference sequence). With 4 bases clipped from V and 4 bases from J, the junction kept 8 bases outside the gene matches. This CDR3 is 16 amino acids long. The CDR3 region is CASSTLRGQSTGELFF. DNA for the CDR3: TGTGCCAGTAGTACCCTCAGGGGGCAGAGCACCGGGGAGCTGTTTTTT. Looking up the rest from reference TRBV19 and TRBJ2-2 gives the full variable domain: DGGITQSPKYLFRKEGQNVTLSCEQNLNHDAMYWYRQDPGQGLRLIYYSQIVNDFQKGDIAEGYSVSREKKESFPLTVTSAQKNPTAFYLCASSTLRGQSTGELFFGEGSRLTVL.

This chain connects TRBV19 to TRBJ1-1, with D maybe TRBD1 (5 bases). Trimming cost V 3 bases and J 0 bases, with 17 bases left between them. Germline V gene sequence: CDR1 LNHDA, CDR2 SQIVND (reference sequence). This CDR3 region has 17 residues. CDR3 sequence (DNA): TGTGCCAGTAGTATTAACGGTGCGGGGACTATGAACACTGAAGCTTTCTTT. This codes for CASSINGAGTMNTEAFF.

The chain links TRBV10-3 to TRBJ2-3; the D gene is possibly TRBD2 (6 bases). This CDR3 region has 14 residues. Trimming removed 6 bases from V and 6 bases from J, with 16 bases in between. Germline-derived CDR1 and CDR2 are ENHRY and SYGVKD. CDR3 amino acids: CAIRGELASDTQYF. Here the CDR3 DNA reads TGTGCCATCAGAGGCGAGCTAGCGAGCGATACGCAGTATTTT.

This clonotype was found a few times. V is TRBV5-6 and J is TRBJ2-4; a possible D gene is TRBD1 (5 bases). The ends were cut back, 0 bases at V and 5 bases at J, with 12 bases in the middle. This CDR3 region has 15 residues. Germline V gene data show CDR1 as SGHDT and CDR2 as YYEEEE. The CDR3 protein is CASSLGGHSQNIQYF. DNA of the CDR3: TGTGCCAGCAGCTTGGGGGGCCACTCACAAAACATTCAGTACTTC.

The rearrangement uses TRBV24-1 and TRBJ2-2; 10 positions agree with TRBD1. Germline CDR1 reads KGHDR; CDR2 reads SFDVKD. The V segment lost 3 bases and the J segment 4 bases; nucleotides outside the gene matches: 4. The length of the CDR3 is 16 residues. CDR3 sequence: CATSDPRTGGTGELFF. CDR3 DNA sequence: TGTGCCACCAGTGATCCCAGGACAGGGGGCACCGGGGAGCTGTTTTTT.

This sequence joins TRBV4-1 and TRBJ2-2, with 11 bases aligning to TRBD2. The CDR3 is 19 residues long. Germline values: CDR1 MGHRA, CDR2 YSYEKL. The V gene end was trimmed by 0 bases and the J gene end by 3 bases; junction bases not matched to a gene: 9. The CDR3 DNA sequence: TGCGCCAGCAGCCAAGAGGCAATAGCGGGGGGGTTTTACACCGGGGAGCTGTTTTTT. Encoded protein: CASSQEAIAGGFYTGELFF.

V gene TRBV15 combines with J gene TRBJ1-3; no definite D call. Trimming took off 6 bases at V and 4 bases at J, with 13 bases between the two ends. Per germline, CDR1 LNHNV and CDR2 YYDKDF (reference sequence). The CDR3 contains 14 residues. DNA for the CDR3: TGTGCCACCAGACCCAGGACCGTGGGAAACACCATATATTTT. Amino acids: CATRPRTVGNTIYF.

This clonotype came up a few times. This rearrangement joins TRBV10-1 to TRBJ1-5; a weak D match, TRBD1 (6 bases). The ends were cut back, 0 bases at V and 6 bases at J, with 12 bases in the middle. The germline V gene encodes CDR1 WNHNN and CDR2 SYGVQD (reference sequence). The CDR3 is made up of 15 amino acids. The CDR3 reads CASSESEGDTQPQHF. As DNA, the CDR3 is TGCGCCAGCAGTGAGTCGGAAGGGGACACTCAGCCCCAGCATTTT.

This clonotype came up many times. This sequence joins TRBV5-5 and TRBJ2-5; D might be TRBD1 (5 bases). Trimming removed 2 bases from V and 1 base from J, with 9 bases in between. This CDR3 comprises 14 residues. Germline V gives CDR1 SGHKS, CDR2 YYEKEE (reference sequence). The CDR3 sequence is CASSFPGLQETQYF. CDR3 sequence (DNA): TGTGCCAGCAGCTTCCCAGGGCTCCAAGAGACCCAGTACTTC.

This clonotype was counted only a few times. The chain employs TRBV4-1 and TRBJ1-5; possible D gene TRBD1, 5 bases. The V and J ends lost 3 bases and 6 bases respectively, with 12 bases between them. Germline assignment: CDR1 MGHRA and CDR2 YSYEKL. This CDR3 has 14 residues. The CDR3 is CASSHGGGVQPQHF. The CDR3 nucleotides read TGCGCCAGCAGCCACGGGGGGGGGGTTCAGCCCCAGCATTTT.

CDR3 bases: TGTGCCTGGACCCCCCCGGAGACAGATCTCTTGGAGCAGTACTTC. Protein product: CAWTPPETDLLEQYF. This chain links TRBV30 with TRBJ2-7; weak D call: TRBD1 (5 bases). Per germline, CDR1 GTSNPN and CDR2 SVGIG (reference sequence). This CDR3 is 15 amino acids long. V was clipped by 4 bases and J by 7 bases, with 23 bases between them.